This is a list of T cell receptor beta chains from one sample in a study of shared clonotypes between healthy human individuals. Assay used: immunoSEQ multiplex PCR; TCRdb lists only in-frame clones, some missing. The table has some 470,000 clones, 60% to 85% seen once. The sequenced sample was PBMCs. The receptors were sampled from a woman between 35 and 50 years old in good health. Some clones in this sample may be carry-over from other donors' samples. CDR3s include the opening cysteine and the closing phenylalanine or tryptophan. Fields, in order: V gene, D gene, clone size, J gene, CDR3 DNA, CDR3 protein. The D gene is left open where the match is weak. The size entry is marked missing in some rows and otherwise reads once, few, many or a size class.

TRBV6-1	.	.	TRBJ2-7	TGTGCCAGCAGTGACAGCTACGAGCAGTACTTC	CASSDSYEQYF
TRBV5-4	TRBD1	.	TRBJ1-1	TGTGCCAGCAGCATACAGGGGGCCATTGAAGCTTTCTTT	CASSIQGAIEAFF
TRBV18	.	medium-sized	TRBJ1-2	TGTGCCAGCTCACCACTGTCAGACGCTAACTATGGCTACACCTTC	CASSPLSDANYGYTF
TRBV2	TRBD1	.	TRBJ2-3	TGTGCCAGCAGGAAGACAGGGAGCACAGATACGCAGTATTTT	CASRKTGSTDTQYF
TRBV28	TRBD2	.	TRBJ2-3	TGTGCCAGCAGTTATCCGGGACTAGCGGGAGTGGGGAACGAAAAAACCACAGATACGCAGTATTTT	CASSYPGLAGVGNEKTTDTQYF
TRBV30	.	.	TRBJ2-7	TGTGCCTGGAGTCGCACTAGTTACGAGCAGTACTTC	CAWSRTSYEQYF
TRBV6-1	.	.	TRBJ2-2	TGTGCCAGCAGTGAAGGCGTGGGGACCGGGGAGCTGTTTTTT	CASSEGVGTGELFF
TRBV4-3	TRBD1	.	TRBJ1-1	TGCGCCAGCAGCCCCCAGACCCAGGGGGAAACTGAAGCTTTCTTT	CASSPQTQGETEAFF
TRBV7-2	TRBD1	.	TRBJ2-1	TGTGCCAGCAGCTTTGCTGGGACAGGGAATCGAAATGAGCAGTTCTTC	CASSFAGTGNRNEQFF
TRBV10-2	TRBD2	few	TRBJ2-7	TGCGCCACCGGGACTAGCGGGAACTACGAGCAGTACTTC	CATGTSGNYEQYF
TRBV5-1	TRBD2	.	TRBJ2-1	TGCGCCAGCAGCTTGGTGATAGCGGGTTACTCCTACAATGAGCAGTTCTTC	CASSLVIAGYSYNEQFF
TRBV19	TRBD2	once	TRBJ2-1	TGTGCCAGTAGTGTGGGACTAGCGGGAGGGCACAGCTCCTACAATGAGCAGTTCTTC	CASSVGLAGGHSSYNEQFF
TRBV7-9	TRBD2	.	TRBJ2-1	TGTGCCAGCGGACTAGCGGGAGGGGGTGAGCAGTTCTTC	CASGLAGGGEQFF
TRBV6-5	TRBD2	.	TRBJ2-1	TGTGCCAGCAGTTACTTCCAGGGACTAGCGGCGCGCGAGCAGTTCTTC	CASSYFQGLAAREQFF
TRBV19	TRBD1	.	TRBJ2-1	TGTGCCAGCGGACAGGGGGCTATCAATGAGCAGTTCTTC	CASGQGAINEQFF
TRBV30	TRBD1	.	TRBJ2-3	TGTGCCTGTCTGCAGGGGGCAGGTGGAGATACGCAGTATTTT	CACLQGAGGDTQYF
TRBV5-1	.	once	TRBJ2-3	TGCGCCAGCAGTTCTTCCTTCAGCACAGATACGCAGTATTTT	CASSSSFSTDTQYF
TRBV7-2	TRBD2	.	TRBJ2-1	TGTGCCAGCAGCTACCTAGCGGGAGCGGCCTACAATGAGCAGTTCTTC	CASSYLAGAAYNEQFF